The rows below give T cell receptor beta chains drawn from one sample of a study of blood T cell repertoires in COVID-19. Using immunoSEQ multiplex PCR, the repertoire was profiled, and TCRdb retains in-frame clones only, with some absent. Of a few hundred thousand clones in the sample, roughly 90% are singletons; the top ten hold 3.5% to 5.5%. The material sequenced was PBMCs or T cells enriched from blood (not recorded which). Every receptor here comes from a woman aged 25 to 39 who had been exposed to COVID-19. CDR3s include the opening cysteine and the closing phenylalanine or tryptophan. D genes are given only for firm matches. Expanded clones are given a class, and other clones once, few, many or no size at all.

clone size,D gene,CDR3 length,J gene,V gene,CDR3 DNA,CDR3 protein
NA,TRBD1,14,TRBJ1-2,TRBV5-1,TGCGCCAGCAGCTTGCACGGGACAGCCTATGGCTACACCTTC,CASSLHGTAYGYTF
NA,NA,13,TRBJ1-3,TRBV3-1/TRBV3-2,TGTGCCAGCAGCCAAGGTCGGGGAAACACCATATATTTT,CASSQGRGNTIYF
NA,TRBD1,16,TRBJ2-2,TRBV10-3,TGTGCCATCAGTGAGTCGGGACAGGGGAGATCCGGGGAGCTGTTTTTT,CAISESGQGRSGELFF
once,NA,12,TRBJ1-2,TRBV5-1,TGCGCCAGCAGCGGAGGTGGCTATGGCTACACCTTC,CASSGGGYGYTF
NA,TRBD1,15,TRBJ1-1,TRBV7-9,TGTGCCAGCAGCCCAGATGGGACAGGGGTCGGTGAAGCTTTCTTT,CASSPDGTGVGEAFF
NA,NA,12,TRBJ1-5,TRBV5-4,TGTGCCAGCAGCGCGGACAGAGGGCCCCAGCATTTT,CASSADRGPQHF
once,TRBD1,16,TRBJ1-5,TRBV7-9,TGTGCCAGCAGCTTAGGGACAGGGGAATACAATCAGCCCCAGCATTTT,CASSLGTGEYNQPQHF
NA,NA,12,TRBJ2-7,TRBV5-1,TGCGCCAGCAGCTCAGTTACCTACGAGCAGTACTTC,CASSSVTYEQYF
NA,NA,17,TRBJ1-3,TRBV30,TGTGCCTGGAGTGTTCTCCAGGGCTCTAACTCTGGAAACACCATATATTTT,CAWSVLQGSNSGNTIYF
NA,TRBD2,13,TRBJ2-1,TRBV5-8,TGTGCCAGCAGCTTTGTAGGCGGGGGTGAGCAGTTCTTC,CASSFVGGGEQFF